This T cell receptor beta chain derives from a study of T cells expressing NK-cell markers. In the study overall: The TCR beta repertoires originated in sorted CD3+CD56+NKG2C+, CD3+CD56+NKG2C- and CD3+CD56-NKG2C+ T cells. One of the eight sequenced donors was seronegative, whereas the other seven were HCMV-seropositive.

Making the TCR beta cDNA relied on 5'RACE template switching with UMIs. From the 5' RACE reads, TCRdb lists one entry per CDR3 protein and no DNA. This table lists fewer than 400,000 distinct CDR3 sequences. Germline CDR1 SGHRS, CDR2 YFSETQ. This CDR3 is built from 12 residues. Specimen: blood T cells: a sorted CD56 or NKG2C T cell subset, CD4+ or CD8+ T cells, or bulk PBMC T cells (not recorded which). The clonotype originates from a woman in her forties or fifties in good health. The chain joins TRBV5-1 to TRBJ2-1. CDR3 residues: CASSFRPEEQFF.